This T cell receptor (beta chain) was identified during a study of cytomegalovirus exposure and HLA in healthy donors. General study findings and limits: Researchers reported in a later analysis that a missense DCLRE1C variant was tied to TCR beta V- and J-gene trimming.

PCR used 60 Vbeta primers and 13 Jbeta primers. Sequenced by immunoSEQ multiplex PCR; TCRdb stores in-frame clones only, minus some. The profile shows around 130,000 clones, over 60% of them singletons. CDR3 length: 17 residues. The V gene lost 1 base and the J gene lost 7 bases, with 22 bases spanning the gap. CDR1 is LNHNV, CDR2 YYDKDF, per germline (reference sequence). Note on this clone: No antigen is known for it.

The receptor was isolated from a man in his late teens or twenties in good health and CMV-seropositive. The sequencing sample was made of PBMCs. The chain carries TRBV15 and TRBJ1-2, with D perhaps TRBD1 (6 bases). This CDR3 is CATSRGGQGTGYSGYTF. The CDR3, as DNA: TGTGCCACCAGCAGAGGGGGGCAGGGGACCGGGTATAGTGGCTACACCTTC.